These 14 T cell receptor beta chains were sequenced from one sample in a study of blood T cell repertoires in COVID-19. The repertoire was sequenced with immunoSEQ multiplex PCR; TCRdb's copy has only in-frame clones and lacks some. Here the sample spans around 75,000 clones, about 84% being singletons. Sequencing input: peripheral blood. All receptors come from a man over 45 with COVID-19, enrolled during active disease.

The J gene is TRBJ1-2, the V gene TRBV5-4; D might be TRBD1 (5 bases). This CDR3 is built from 14 residues. Germline V gene lookup returns CDR1 SGHNT and CDR2 YYREEE (reference sequence). The ends were cut back, 0 bases at V and 4 bases at J, with 10 bases in the middle. The CDR3 spells CASSLERQSYGYTF. CDR3 in DNA: TGTGCCAGCAGCTTGGAGCGACAGAGCTATGGCTACACCTTC.

The chain recombines TRBV10-3 with TRBJ1-1, with 7 bases identical to TRBD1. Germline trimming cut 8 bases from V and 3 bases from J; bases unmatched to any gene: 9. The V gene's germline CDR1 is ENHRY and CDR2 SYGVKD. This CDR3 contains 14 residues. The CDR3 reads CAIGGTETYTEAFF. DNA of the CDR3: TGTGCCATCGGGGGGACAGAAACATACACTGAAGCTTTCTTT.

The chain joins TRBV30 to TRBJ2-4; D perhaps matches TRBD1 (6 bases). This CDR3 is built from 13 residues. Germline V gene lookup returns CDR1 GTSNPN and CDR2 SVGIG (reference sequence). Trimming removed 3 bases from V and 7 bases from J, with 13 bases in between. The CDR3 loop is CAWSRGVGNIQYF. DNA for the CDR3: TGTGCCTGGAGCAGGGGTGTGGGGAACATTCAGTACTTC.

V usage is TRBV29-1 and J usage is TRBJ2-2; a weak D match, TRBD1 (5 bases). V dropped 4 bases and J dropped 4 bases, with 10 bases sitting between them. The CDR3 sequence is 13 residues long. Germline loops: CDR1 SQVTM, CDR2 ANQGSEA. The chain's CDR3 is CSVVAGPTGELFF. The CDR3 DNA sequence: TGCAGCGTTGTGGCAGGGCCCACCGGGGAGCTGTTTTTT.

This clone appeared once. Written as DNA, the CDR3 is TGTGCCAGCAGCTTGTATTCTACCGCTTCCGGAGGGTACGAGCAGTACTTC. Translation gives CASSLYSTASGGYEQYF. The chain links TRBV5-5 to TRBJ2-7, with a possible D match to TRBD2 (6 bases). In germline, CDR1 is SGHKS, CDR2 YYEKEE (reference sequence). The CDR3 sequence is 17 residues long. V lost 1 base and J 4 bases, leaving 21 bases between the germline ends.

The chain uses TRBV12-3 or TRBV12-4 and TRBJ1-3; D is unresolved. Trimming left V 4 bases short and J 0 bases short, with 4 bases between. The CDR3 has 13 residues. CDR3 region: CASSSSSGNTIYF. CDR3 DNA: TGTGCCAGCAGTTCGAGCTCTGGAAACACCATATATTTT.

The genes are TRBV3-1 (or the pseudogene TRBV3-2) and TRBJ2-3, with 8 bases matching TRBD2. Germline CDR1 LGHDT, CDR2 YNNKEL (reference sequence). The CDR3 runs 18 residues. V trimming: 3 bases; J trimming: 2 bases; junction bases outside the gene matches: 13. The CDR3 DNA reads as TGTGCCAGCAGCCATATTTTTGGGGCGGGGGGATTCACAGATACGCAGTATTTT. Protein product: CASSHIFGAGGFTDTQYF.

This sequence joins TRBV29-1 and TRBJ2-1, with 8 bases matching TRBD2. V gave up 7 bases and J gave up 5 bases; unmatched junction bases: 10. The CDR3 sequence is 14 residues long. Germline CDR1 and CDR2: SQVTM and ANQGSEA. The CDR3 region is CSAAPGGLNNEQFF. In DNA, the CDR3 is TGCAGCGCAGCCCCGGGGGGGCTCAACAATGAGCAGTTCTTC.

This clone appeared once. CDR3 sequence reads: CASSPNRDGYGYTF. In DNA, the CDR3 is TGTGCCAGCAGCCCTAACAGGGATGGCTATGGCTACACCTTC. The rearrangement joins TRBV7-9 to TRBJ1-2, with a weak D call TRBD1 (6 bases). The length of the CDR3 is 14 residues. The germline gives CDR1 SEHNR, CDR2 FQNEAQ (reference sequence). The V and J ends lost 5 bases and 4 bases respectively, with 14 bases between them.

This chain joins TRBV2 and TRBJ2-7; D remains unclear. There are 16 residues in the CDR3. Germline CDR1 and CDR2: SNHLY and FYNNEI. V dropped 3 bases and J dropped 2 bases, with 17 bases sitting between them. The CDR3 nucleotides are TGTGCCAGCAGTGATTGGGCAGGTTTGCTTACCTACGAGCAGTACTTC. This translates into CASSDWAGLLTYEQYF. Full variable domain (missing parts from reference TRBV2 and TRBJ2-7): EPEVTQTPSHQVTQMGQEVILRCVPISNHLYFYWYRQILGQKVEFLVSFYNNEISEKSEIFDDQFSVERPDGSNFTLKIRSTKLEDSAMYFCASSDWAGLLTYEQYFGPGTRLTVT.

The chain recombines TRBV19 with TRBJ2-1; D is unclear. Trimming removed 5 bases from V and 4 bases from J, with 9 bases in between. The germline V gene encodes CDR1 LNHDA and CDR2 SQIVND (reference sequence). The CDR3 is made up of 13 amino acids. CDR3 coding DNA: TGTGCCAGTAGTCAAACCGGTTACAATGAGCAGTTCTTC. Amino acid sequence: CASSQTGYNEQFF.

V gene TRBV25-1 combines with J gene TRBJ2-7; 10 bases fit TRBD2. CDR1 is MGHDK, CDR2 SYGVNS, per germline. After removal of 6 bases from V and 6 bases from J, the junction contained 5 bases not matched to a gene. This CDR3 region has 13 residues. The CDR3 protein is CASREGLATEQYF. The CDR3 region has the DNA TGTGCCAGCAGAGAGGGACTAGCGACCGAGCAGTACTTC.

The rearrangement joins TRBV7-2 to TRBJ1-2, with D perhaps matching TRBD1 (5 bases). The V gene's germline CDR1 is SGHTA and CDR2 FQGNSA. This CDR3 comprises 14 residues. V lost 2 bases and J 4 bases, leaving 11 bases between the germline ends. CDR3 amino acids: CASSLTGGGYGYTF. The CDR3 coding sequence is TGTGCCAGCAGCTTAACTGGGGGAGGCTATGGCTACACCTTC.

The chain combines TRBV14 with TRBJ1-2, with 8 bases aligning to TRBD1. CDR3 length: 13 residues. Germline CDR1 and CDR2: SGHDN and FVKESK. Germline trimming cut 3 bases from V and 7 bases from J; bases unmatched to any gene: 4. The CDR3 here is CASSHGQGRGYTF. CDR3 DNA sequence: TGTGCCAGCAGCCACGGACAGGGACGTGGCTACACCTTC.